Presented here are 23 T cell receptor beta chains from one specimen sequenced in a study of T cell responses to AZD1222 COVID-19 vaccine. Some clones are missing from TCRdb's copy, which holds only in-frame ones; the method was immunoSEQ multiplex PCR. The sample comprises 100,000 to 140,000 clones, about 93% of which are singletons, and approximately 22% rests with the top ten. The sequenced sample was peripheral blood, obtained on day 0 of AZD1222 vaccination. All receptors come from an adult in good health.

The V gene is TRBV18, the J gene TRBJ2-3; 11 nucleotides line up with TRBD2. The CDR3 covers 17 residues. Germline assignment: CDR1 KGHSH and CDR2 LQKENI. The ends lost 3 bases at V and 2 bases at J; junction bases unmatched: 7. The CDR3 region is CASSPTLLAGDTDTQYF. In nucleotides, the CDR3 is TGTGCCAGCTCACCGACCCTACTAGCGGGGGACACAGATACGCAGTATTTT.

This chain links TRBV5-4 with TRBJ2-7; 7 bases are shared with TRBD1. From germline, CDR1 is SGHNT and CDR2 YYREEE (reference sequence). Trimming took 4 bases from V and 1 from J; bases not matched to a gene: 2. This CDR3 spans 13 amino acids. The CDR3 DNA follows: TGTGCCAGCAGCCGGGGACAGTCCTACGAGCAGTACTTC. Protein: CASSRGQSYEQYF.

The V gene is TRBV6-1, the J gene TRBJ1-6; D is uncertain. The CDR3 sequence is 18 residues long. The germline V gene has CDR1 MNHNS and CDR2 SASEGT. V was shortened by 1 base and J by 8 bases, with 21 bases between the two germline ends. CDR3 DNA sequence: TGTGCCAGCAGTGAAGTTTTAGTGGCAGGTCGAGGGTATTCACCCCTCCACTTT. Amino acid sequence: CASSEVLVAGRGYSPLHF.

V gene TRBV6-4 combines with J gene TRBJ2-3; 10 bases agree with TRBD2. The CDR3 has 16 amino acids. After removal of 4 bases from V and 6 bases from J, the junction contained 10 bases not matched to a gene. Germline loops: CDR1 MRHNA, CDR2 SNTAGT. The CDR3 DNA reads TGTGCCAGCAGTGTCAAGAGCGGGGGGGCAACCGATACGCAGTATTTT. This encodes CASSVKSGGATDTQYF.

This clone was counted a single time. The rearrangement uses TRBV6-2 or TRBV6-3 and TRBJ2-3; 9 bases fit TRBD2. Germline V gene sequence: CDR1 MNHEY, CDR2 SVGEGT. The CDR3 is 15 residues long. Unmatched junction bases numbered 7, after V lost 6 bases and J lost 3 bases. CDR3 in DNA: TGTGCCAGCAGCCGCCGACTAGCGGCTACAGATACGCAGTATTTT. This gives the protein CASSRRLAATDTQYF.

This chain uses TRBV12-3 or TRBV12-4 with TRBJ1-5; D gene unclear. The CDR3 contains 13 residues. Between the trimmed V and J ends, which lost 7 bases and 4 bases, there was a span of 11 bases. CDR3 bases: TGTGCCAGCAAGCCTCCTGGGAATCAGCCCCAGCATTTT. This codes for CASKPPGNQPQHF.

The genes are TRBV4-3 and TRBJ1-4; 7 bases map to TRBD1. The CDR3 runs 15 residues. The germline gives CDR1 LGHNA, CDR2 YSLEER. Unmatched junction bases numbered 6, after V lost 0 bases and J lost 8 bases. This chain's CDR3 is CASSQEQGRREKLFF. The DNA for the CDR3 is TGCGCCAGCAGCCAAGAACAGGGGCGACGGGAAAAACTGTTTTTT.

V gene TRBV6-5 combines with J gene TRBJ1-2, with 10 bases identical to TRBD1. The length of the CDR3 is 11 residues. Germline trimming cut 7 bases from V and 11 bases from J; bases unmatched to any gene: 4. Germline CDR1 reads MNHEY; CDR2 reads SVGAGI. In DNA form, the CDR3 reads TGTGCCAGCACCGGACAGGGGGGATACACCTTC. Protein product: CASTGQGGYTF.

V usage is TRBV4-1 and J usage is TRBJ1-2, with a possible D match to TRBD1 (5 bases). Germline V gene lookup returns CDR1 MGHRA and CDR2 YSYEKL. The germline V and J ends were trimmed by 0 bases and 5 bases, with 7 bases remaining between them. The CDR3 runs to 13 residues. The CDR3 sequence is CASSQDRGYGYTF. CDR3 DNA sequence: TGCGCCAGCAGCCAAGATCGGGGGTATGGCTACACCTTC.

The table lists this clone with a count of one. This rearrangement joins TRBV7-2 to TRBJ1-6; D uncertain. The CDR3 covers 13 residues. CDR1 SGHTA and CDR2 FQGNSA come from the germline V gene. Trimming removed 5 bases from V and 9 bases from J, with 11 bases in between. CDR3 sequence (DNA): TGTGCCAGCAGCGTCGATCGGCTTTCACCCCTCCACTTT. Its translation: CASSVDRLSPLHF. Variable domain in full (rest from reference TRBV7-2 and TRBJ1-6): GAGVSQSPSNKVTEKGKDVELRCDPISGHTALYWYRQSLGQGLEFLIYFQGNSAPDKSGLPSDRFSAERTGGSVSTLTIQRTQQEDSAVYLCASSVDRLSPLHFGNGTRLTVT.

The chain recombines TRBV13 with TRBJ1-2, with 8 bases fitting TRBD1. The V and J ends lost 3 bases and 3 bases, in that order; junction bases with no gene match: 9. Germline V lookup: CDR1 PRHDT, CDR2 FYEKMQ (reference sequence). The CDR3 is 16 residues long. The CDR3 spells CASSFTLGQGDYGYTF. The CDR3 region has the DNA TGTGCCAGCAGCTTCACTCTCGGACAGGGAGACTATGGCTACACCTTC.

The chain couples TRBV5-5 to TRBJ1-1; 9 positions match TRBD1. Germline loops: CDR1 SGHKS, CDR2 YYEKEE (reference sequence). The CDR3 is 16 amino acids. J lost 2 bases, V lost 3 bases, and 8 bases had no gene match. The CDR3 nucleotides read TGTGCCAGCAGCTCCGGACCGGACAGGGGAAACACTGAAGCTTTCTTT. It codes for CASSSGPDRGNTEAFF.

CDR3 in amino acids: CASSFQGGWDAGYEQYF. Written as DNA, the CDR3 is TGTGCCAGCAGTTTCCAAGGGGGATGGGACGCGGGCTACGAGCAGTACTTC. This chain connects TRBV27 to TRBJ2-7, with a possible D match to TRBD1 (6 bases). The CDR3 covers 17 residues. CDR1 MNHEY and CDR2 SMNVEV come from the germline V gene (reference sequence). Trimming cost V 3 bases and J 3 bases, with 21 bases left between them.

The chain employs TRBV7-6 and TRBJ1-5, with TRBD1 matching over 7 bases. J gave up 6 bases and V 1 base, and 6 bases lay outside the gene matches. Germline CDR1 is SGHVS and CDR2 is FNYEAQ. The CDR3 runs to 15 residues. As DNA, the CDR3 is TGTGCCAGCAGCTTAGGAGGGGGCTTGGCTCAGCCCCAGCATTTT. It codes for CASSLGGGLAQPQHF. The variable domain in full, completed from reference TRBV7-6 and TRBJ1-5, reads GAGVSQSPRYKVTKRGQDVALRCDPISGHVSLYWYRQALGQGPEFLTYFNYEAQQDKSGLPNDRFSAERPEGSISTLTIQRTEQRDSAMYRCASSLGGGLAQPQHFGDGTRLSIL.

This chain links TRBV28 with TRBJ2-1; D could derive from TRBD1 or TRBD2 (5 bases each). This CDR3 contains 13 residues. Trimming shortened V by 2 bases and J by 3 bases, and 5 bases separated the two germline ends. Looked up from germline, CDR1 is MDHEN and CDR2 is SYDVKM. The CDR3 sequence: CASSLGGYNEQFF. CDR3 DNA: TGTGCCAGCAGTTTAGGGGGCTACAATGAGCAGTTCTTC. The full variable domain, rest sourced from reference TRBV28 and TRBJ2-1, is DVKVTQSSRYLVKRTGEKVFLECVQDMDHENMFWYRQDPGLGLRLIYFSYDVKMKEKGDIPEGYSVSREKKERFSLILESASTNQTSMYLCASSLGGYNEQFFGPGTRLTVL.

This chain connects TRBV6-2 or TRBV6-3 to TRBJ1-5; 9 bases map to TRBD1. The germline CDR1 and CDR2 sequences are MNHEY and SVGEGT. This CDR3 is built from 15 residues. J lost 5 bases, V lost 2 bases, and 4 bases had no gene match. In DNA form, the CDR3 reads TGTGCCAGCAGTTACGGGTGGACAGGGGATCAGCCCCAGCATTTT. Protein product: CASSYGWTGDQPQHF.

V gene TRBV9 combines with J gene TRBJ1-4; D gene unclear. V lost 4 bases to trimming and J lost 4 bases, with 20 bases between them. CDR1 and CDR2 (germline): SGDLS, YYNGEE. This CDR3 contains 17 residues. CDR3 loop: CASSPGFRGAINEKLFF. The CDR3 DNA reads as TGTGCCAGCAGCCCCGGCTTCCGCGGAGCCATTAATGAAAAACTGTTTTTT.

The chain has TRBV19 and TRBJ1-2; D unresolved. The CDR3 runs 18 residues. From germline, CDR1 is LNHDA and CDR2 SQIVND (reference sequence). V was pared by 5 bases and J by 6 bases, with 28 bases between. CDR3 protein: CASSLWRNSLPSMNGYTF. The DNA of the CDR3 is TGTGCCAGTAGTCTATGGCGAAACAGCCTCCCTTCAATGAATGGCTACACCTTC.

This clone was recorded a few times. The chain links TRBV28 to TRBJ1-2; D is possibly TRBD1 (6 bases). Trimming shortened V by 0 bases and J by 6 bases, and 11 bases separated the two germline ends. Per the germline V gene, CDR1 is MDHEN and CDR2 is SYDVKM. The CDR3 runs 14 residues. The CDR3 coding sequence is TGTGCCAGCAGTTTATGGCAGGGGAGTCATGGCTACACCTTC. It codes for CASSLWQGSHGYTF.

This clone showed up just once. This sequence joins TRBV10-3 and TRBJ2-7; 7 bases map to TRBD1. The germline gives CDR1 ENHRY, CDR2 SYGVKD. CDR3 length: 14 amino acids. V lost 3 bases to trimming and J lost 4 bases; unmatched junction nucleotides: 6. The CDR3 DNA sequence: TGTGCCATCAGTGAAAAGGGGGCCGGGTACGAGCAGTACTTC. It codes for CAISEKGAGYEQYF.

This chain links TRBV6-1 with TRBJ2-7; D is possibly TRBD1 (5 bases). This CDR3 spans 16 amino acids. Trimming left V 2 bases short and J 1 base short, with 15 bases between. Looked up from germline, CDR1 is MNHNS and CDR2 is SASEGT. CDR3 bases: TGTGCCAGCAGTGAAAAGGGGTTTGACGGATCCTACGAGCAGTACTTC. Residues: CASSEKGFDGSYEQYF.

V gene TRBV5-1 combines with J gene TRBJ2-7; tentative D call: TRBD2 (5 bases). The germline V gene has CDR1 SGHRS and CDR2 YFSETQ. With 4 bases removed from V and 6 bases from J, the gap between germline ends came to 20 bases. The CDR3 contains 15 residues. The CDR3 sequence is CASSIDGRATSEQYF. CDR3 in DNA: TGCGCCAGCAGCATAGACGGGCGGGCTACTTCCGAGCAGTACTTC.

The rearrangement uses TRBV5-1 and TRBJ2-2; D possibly corresponds to TRBD2 (5 bases). Germline CDR1 and CDR2: SGHRS and YFSETQ. V lost 3 bases, J lost 1 base, and 10 bases lay in between. The CDR3 consists of 15 residues. The CDR3 coding sequence is TGCGCCAGCAGCTCCGGACTGGTGAACACCGGGGAGCTGTTTTTT. Encoded protein: CASSSGLVNTGELFF.